This T cell receptor (beta chain) was obtained from a study of blood T cell repertoires in COVID-19. Study in general: The United States, Italy and Spain provided the acute and convalescent COVID-19 samples. PBMCs, B-cell-depleted T cells, or T cells provided the cDNA or gDNA that made up the material.

Seattle patients were enrolled while actively infected and followed longitudinally. Trimming shortened V by 4 bases and J by 8 bases, and 12 bases separated the two germline ends. The CDR3 length is 12 residues. Germline CDR1 and CDR2: SGHRS and YFSETQ. Clones were sequenced by immunoSEQ multiplex PCR, and TCRdb holds only the in-frame ones, with some missing. The sample consists of 270,000 or so clones, roughly 90% of them appearing once. The V and J genes are TRBV5-1 and TRBJ1-1; D ambiguous. The receptor was derived from a woman aged 25 to 39 with COVID-19, enrolled during active disease. Sequenced: peripheral blood. The CDR3 sequence: CASSGWETEAFF. In DNA form, the CDR3 reads TGCGCCAGCAGCGGGTGGGAGACCGAAGCTTTCTTT.